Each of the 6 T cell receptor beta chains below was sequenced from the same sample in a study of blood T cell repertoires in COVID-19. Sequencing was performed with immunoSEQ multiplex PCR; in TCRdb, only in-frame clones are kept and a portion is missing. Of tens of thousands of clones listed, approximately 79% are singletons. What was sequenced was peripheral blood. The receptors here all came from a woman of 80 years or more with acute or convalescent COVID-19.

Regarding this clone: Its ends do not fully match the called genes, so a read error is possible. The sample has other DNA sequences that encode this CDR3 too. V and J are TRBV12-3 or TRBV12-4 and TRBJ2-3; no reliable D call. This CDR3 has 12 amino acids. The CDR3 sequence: CASSQSTDTQYF. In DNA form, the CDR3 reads TGTGCCAGCAGCCAGAGCACAGATACGCAATATTTT.

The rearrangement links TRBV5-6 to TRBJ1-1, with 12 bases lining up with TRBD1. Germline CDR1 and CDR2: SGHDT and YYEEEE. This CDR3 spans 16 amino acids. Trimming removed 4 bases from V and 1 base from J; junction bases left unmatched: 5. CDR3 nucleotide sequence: TGTGCCAGCAGCCGGGACAGGGGGCATGCGAACACTGAAGCTTTCTTT. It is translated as CASSRDRGHANTEAFF.

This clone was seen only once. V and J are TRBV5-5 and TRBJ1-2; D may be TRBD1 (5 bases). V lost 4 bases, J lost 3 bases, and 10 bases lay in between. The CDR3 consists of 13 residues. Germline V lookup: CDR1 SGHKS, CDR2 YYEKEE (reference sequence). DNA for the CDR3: TGTGCCAGCAGCCAGGGCTGGGACTATGGCTACACCTTC. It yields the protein CASSQGWDYGYTF.

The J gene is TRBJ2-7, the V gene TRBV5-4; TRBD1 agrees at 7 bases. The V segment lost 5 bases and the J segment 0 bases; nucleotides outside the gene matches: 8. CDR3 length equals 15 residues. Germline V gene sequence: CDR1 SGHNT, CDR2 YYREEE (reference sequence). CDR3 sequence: CASSMTDRASYEQYF. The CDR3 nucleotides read TGTGCCAGCAGTATGACTGACAGGGCCTCCTACGAGCAGTACTTC.

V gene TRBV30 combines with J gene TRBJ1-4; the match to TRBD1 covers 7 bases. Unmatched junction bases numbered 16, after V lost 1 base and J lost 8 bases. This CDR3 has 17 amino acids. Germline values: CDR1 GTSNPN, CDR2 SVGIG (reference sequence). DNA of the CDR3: TGTGCCTGGAGTGAGACAGGGAGGAGTGTCCTGCCCGAAAAACTGTTTTTT. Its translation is CAWSETGRSVLPEKLFF.

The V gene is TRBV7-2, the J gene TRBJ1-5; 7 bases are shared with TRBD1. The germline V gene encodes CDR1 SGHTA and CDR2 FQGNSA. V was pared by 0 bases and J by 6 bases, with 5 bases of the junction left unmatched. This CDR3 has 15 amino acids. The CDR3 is CASSLAGGPSQPQHF. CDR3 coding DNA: TGTGCCAGCAGCTTAGCAGGGGGCCCTAGTCAGCCCCAGCATTTT.